The sequence of this T cell receptor (beta chain) was determined in a study of blood T cells in healthy people across ages (dated by TCRdb to the mid-2010s). With respect to the entire study: In model experiments, template switching captured about one uniquely barcoded TCR beta cDNA molecule for every two T cells. Using deep sequencing normalized with unique cDNA molecular identifiers, the study measured how TCR beta repertoire diversity changes with age. Donors were grouped into four age groups: young (average roughly 15 years), middle-aged (approximately 41), aged (over 55) and long-lived (approximately 81). Donors of different ages were randomly distributed across sequencing lanes to avoid experimental bias. Two additional independent replicas of 1 million unique cDNA reads from the same blood draw were analyzed for two donors (one aged 18 to 30 and one aged 80 or older).

Results and caveats for the whole study, not just this receptor: The long-lived group showed more naive CD4+ T cells, fewer expanded clones and increased TCR diversity than the aged group, suggesting age selection. Conclusive comparison of naive and antigen-experienced compartments was prevented by the profiling of bulk unsorted PBMCs. Donor CMV infection status was unknown, potentially confounding age-related changes in expanded clonotypes. Observed TCR beta diversity per million T cells fell roughly linearly with age, and a significant reduction was already apparent by age around 40. There was a strong correlation between observed TCR beta diversity and the percentage of naive T cells measured by flow cytometry. Total diversity estimates from one million sequenced T cells were considered lower bounds and underestimates.

The donors were 40 or so Caucasian individuals from Russia, aged roughly 6 to 90 years, who were systemically healthy. Approximately 9.3 milliliters of peripheral blood were drawn from each donor into EDTA-treated Vacutainer tubes. Ficoll-Paque density-gradient centrifugation was used to isolate PBMCs, with at least 7 million per sample. Total RNA was extracted from PBMCs with Trizol reagent, with at least 6 micrograms obtained per sample. The percentages of naive CD45RAhigh/CD27high T cells were determined by flow cytometry on a PBMC aliquot from every donor. The protocol used for the library was 5' RACE. Sequencing used an Illumina HiSeq 2500. The second PCR ran for roughly 7 to 11 cycles and used a J-beta primer mix along with a sample-barcoded 5' primer. A template-switch 5' adaptor carrying 12 random nucleotides introduced a unique molecular identifier onto each TCR beta cDNA molecule. Each sample yielded at least 2.5 million CDR3-containing paired-end reads. First-strand cDNA synthesis was performed from all RNA using the Mint cDNA synthesis kit, with priming by a TRBC-specific oligonucleotide. Following uracil-DNA glycosylase treatment, a first 18-cycle PCR with universal primers M1SS and BC2_uni_R was performed on all cDNA. In the paper's pipeline: For normalization, 1 million high-quality reads, each with a distinct molecular identifier, were randomly selected from each sample. Reads with shared molecular identifiers were discarded instead of being binned into consensus sequences. MiTCR, set to a Q25 quality threshold and the strictest error-elimination algorithm, was used for CDR3 identification, clonotype clustering and error correction. A nonparametric unseen species model with Euler transformation was used to estimate lower-bound total TCR beta diversity. In TCRdb, the public reads were trimmed at Q25 with fastp and aligned with MiXCR, with productive beta chains retained. When rows share a CDR3 protein, they turn into one entry using the most common DNA and genes. The V and J calls were determined by TCRdb, not by the authors. The sample profile shows fewer than 700,000 distinct CDR3 sequences; roughly 41% of them were found once. The top ten constitute around 32% of the sample.

Notes on this clonotype: There is no known antigen for this receptor. A much larger clonotype is one base distant, so this may be a read error.

V is pruned by 5 bases and J by 4 bases, leaving 5 bases of the junction without a gene match. Based on the germline V gene, the CDR1 and CDR2 sequences are MNHEY and SVGEGT. The CDR3 starts with the cysteine, ends with the phenylalanine, and has 17 residues. The only DNA kept is the CDR3, 51 bases in frame from the first base. The sequenced sample was blood. The rearranged chain carries TRBV6-2 or TRBV6-3 and TRBJ2-1; TRBD2 agrees with 16 junctional bases. This receptor was obtained from a man at least 80 years old in good health. At the DNA level, the sequence is TGTGCCAGCAGTGGGACTAGCGGGAGGGGACGTTACAATGAGCAGTTCTTC. Its translation is CASSGTSGRGRYNEQFF.